The sample holds a few counts of the clone carrying this TCR beta chain. As yet, its antigen is unknown. The source of the sample is a study of CD8 T cells in ankylosing spondylitis. Germline lookup yields CDR1 KGHSH and CDR2 LQKENI. Trimming took off 0 bases at V and 3 bases at J, with 8 bases between the two ends. The CDR3 loop spans 15 amino acids. Study-wide results and limits: Typical of ankylosing spondylitis blood, it appeared, was a TCR beta motif of fewer than ten highly homologous variants. The clones that were linked to disease were reported to be significantly enriched in matched synovial fluid samples from ankylosing spondylitis patients. With a CD8+ phenotype, disease-linked clones were relatively rare in peripheral blood.

TCR beta libraries were made by quantitative 5'-RACE with molecular barcodes. TCRdb passed the 5' RACE reads through MiXCR, listing each CDR3 protein once. The sample yields approximately 88,000 distinct CDR3 sequences, approximately 9% seen once. The rearrangement uses TRBV18 and TRBJ2-2; a possible D gene is TRBD2 (5 bases). The TCR was taken from a male donor with ankylosing spondylitis or in good health (not recorded which). The sample comprised blood, either unsorted or a sorted T cell fraction (not recorded which). CDR3 coding DNA: TGTGCCAGCTCACCACCATCGGGGTACACCGGGGAGCTGTTTTTT. This translates into CASSPPSGYTGELFF.